These 23 T cell receptor beta chains were all obtained from the same sample, sequenced in a study of blood T cell repertoires in COVID-19 (dated by TCRdb to 2018 to 2020). The receptor library was made with the immunoSEQ multiplex PCR assay. Entries here come from immuneACCESS through TCRdb and include only in-frame sequences with V and J called. Some clones fail to appear in such tables; in the studies checked, an unresolved V gene covers under half of the shortfall, and the cause of the remainder is unknown. Present in this sample are approximately 180,000 clones, 88% of which were seen just once. The ten largest account for 4.4% of the sample. Sequencing was performed on peripheral blood. These receptors originate from a human donor in a cohort sampled during active COVID-19.

The chain links TRBV9 to TRBJ2-1; TRBD2 agrees at 12 bases. Germline CDR1 SGDLS, CDR2 YYNGEE. The CDR3 has 22 residues. V lost 4 bases, J lost 0 bases, and 20 bases stayed unmatched. This CDR3 reads CASSQTVSSGGVGPSSYNEQFF. CDR3 nucleotides: TGTGCCAGCAGCCAGACAGTGTCTAGCGGGGGGGTAGGACCCAGCTCCTACAATGAGCAGTTCTTC.

The table lists this clone with a count of one. The chain uses TRBV24-1 and TRBJ2-7, with a weak D call TRBD2 (5 bases). The CDR3 is made up of 11 amino acids. V lost 9 bases and J 5 bases, leaving 10 bases between the germline ends. CDR1 is KGHDR, CDR2 SFDVKD, per germline. This CDR3 is CATARGNEQYF. DNA of the CDR3: TGTGCCACCGCCCGAGGGAACGAGCAGTACTTC.

The chain recombines TRBV6-2 or TRBV6-3 with TRBJ1-5; 8 bases line up with TRBD1. V shed 0 bases and J 1 base; nucleotides not matched to a gene: 2. Germline V lookup: CDR1 MNHEY, CDR2 SVGEGT. CDR3 length: 16 residues. The CDR3 DNA is TGTGCCAGCAGTTACTCTCAGGGGGCAAGCAATCAGCCCCAGCATTTT. Its protein product is CASSYSQGASNQPQHF.

The chain links TRBV7-2 to TRBJ2-7, with 7 bases identical to TRBD1. The CDR3 totals 14 residues. V was clipped by 5 bases and J by 1 base; unmatched bases: 5. Germline CDR1 and CDR2: SGHTA and FQGNSA. CDR3 region: CASSPRQGSYEQYF. CDR3 DNA sequence: TGTGCCAGCAGCCCACGACAGGGTTCCTACGAGCAGTACTTC.

This sequence joins TRBV11-2 and TRBJ2-5; 9 positions match TRBD2. J gave up 5 bases and V 5 bases, and 9 bases lay outside the gene matches. The germline V gene encodes CDR1 SGHAT and CDR2 FQNNGV. CDR3 length equals 15 residues. Written as DNA, the CDR3 is TGTGCCAGCAGCCCCAGAGCGGGAGGAATGGAGACCCAGTACTTC. This sequence encodes CASSPRAGGMETQYF.

The V gene is TRBV30, the J gene TRBJ1-2, with 11 bases lining up with TRBD1. The junction had 5 bases not matched to a gene; V was cut back by 4 bases and J by 7 bases. CDR3 length equals 13 residues. Germline CDR1 and CDR2: GTSNPN and SVGIG (reference sequence). This CDR3 reads CAWTTGQGGGYTF. The CDR3 bases are TGTGCCTGGACCACGGGACAGGGGGGTGGCTACACCTTC.

CDR3 coding DNA: TGTGCCATCAGGACCATGGGGCCCTACAATGAGCAGTTCTTC. Amino acids: CAIRTMGPYNEQFF. The chain employs TRBV10-3 and TRBJ2-1; the D gene is possibly TRBD1 (5 bases). CDR1 ENHRY and CDR2 SYGVKD come from the germline V gene. CDR3 length: 14 amino acids. V gave up 6 bases and J gave up 2 bases, with 11 bases separating them.

The chain links TRBV19 to TRBJ1-1; D is possibly TRBD1 (5 bases). CDR1 and CDR2 (germline): LNHDA, SQIVND (reference sequence). Trimming took off 3 bases at V and 2 bases at J, with 10 bases between the two ends. This CDR3 is built from 14 residues. The CDR3 sequence: CASSIPGFNTEAFF. CDR3 DNA sequence: TGTGCCAGTAGTATCCCAGGGTTTAACACTGAAGCTTTCTTT. The full variable domain, its missing parts supplied by reference TRBV19 and TRBJ1-1, is DGGITQSPKYLFRKEGQNVTLSCEQNLNHDAMYWYRQDPGQGLRLIYYSQIVNDFQKGDIAEGYSVSREKKESFPLTVTSAQKNPTAFYLCASSIPGFNTEAFFGQGTRLTVV.

The chain combines TRBV18 with TRBJ2-3; 8 nucleotides match TRBD1. J gave up 4 bases and V 0 bases, and 9 bases lay outside the gene matches. Germline CDR1 reads KGHSH; CDR2 reads LQKENI. The CDR3 covers 17 residues. DNA of the CDR3: TGTGCCAGCTCACCACCGGATACGGACAGGGTGGCAGATACGCAGTATTTT. Translating it yields CASSPPDTDRVADTQYF.

This chain joins TRBV30 and TRBJ1-6; no reliable D call. Trimming cost V 0 bases and J 7 bases, with 4 bases left between them. Germline loops: CDR1 GTSNPN, CDR2 SVGIG (reference sequence). The CDR3 extends over 12 amino acids. CDR3 residues: CAWSVANSPLHF. The CDR3 DNA follows: TGTGCCTGGAGTGTAGCCAATTCACCCCTCCACTTT.

This sequence joins TRBV9 and TRBJ1-1; a weak D match, TRBD1 (6 bases). The CDR3 spans 20 residues. V gave up 0 bases and J gave up 0 bases, with 24 bases separating them. Germline V gives CDR1 SGDLS, CDR2 YYNGEE. CDR3 residues: CASSVATGGPMGGMNTEAFF. The CDR3 DNA is TGTGCCAGCAGCGTAGCTACGGGGGGCCCCATGGGGGGTATGAACACTGAAGCTTTCTTT.

This rearrangement joins TRBV15 to TRBJ1-5; weak D call: TRBD1 (5 bases). Germline V gives CDR1 LNHNV, CDR2 YYDKDF (reference sequence). The CDR3 length is 14 residues. With 0 bases removed from V and 7 bases from J, the gap between germline ends came to 10 bases. CDR3 region: CATSRDRGEQPQHF. The CDR3 DNA follows: TGTGCCACCAGCAGAGATCGGGGGGAACAGCCCCAGCATTTT. The variable domain in full, with the rest retrieved from reference TRBV15 and TRBJ1-5, is DAMVIQNPRYQVTQFGKPVTLSCSQTLNHNVMYWYQQKSSQAPKLLFHYYDKDFNNEADTPDNFQSRRPNTSFCFLDIRSPGLGDTAMYLCATSRDRGEQPQHFGDGTRLSIL.

V usage is TRBV19 and J usage is TRBJ2-2; D is unresolved. Trimming shortened V by 1 base and J by 4 bases, and 4 bases separated the two germline ends. Germline loops: CDR1 LNHDA, CDR2 SQIVND (reference sequence). This CDR3 contains 13 residues. The CDR3 DNA follows: TGTGCCAGTAGTATAGCCCTCACCGGGGAGCTGTTTTTT. As protein: CASSIALTGELFF.

The chain links TRBV27 to TRBJ1-1, with 7 positions matching TRBD1. Trimming cost V 5 bases and J 7 bases; bases outside gene matches: 7. The CDR3 contains 13 residues. Germline CDR1 is MNHEY and CDR2 is SMNVEV (reference sequence). Written as DNA, the CDR3 is TGTGCCAGCAGTAGACGACAGGGAGGTGAAGCTTTCTTT. Protein: CASSRRQGGEAFF.

DNA of the CDR3: TGTGCCAGCAGGGGACAGGGAGATGGGTCACCCCTCCACTTT. Translated, it gives CASRGQGDGSPLHF. This chain links TRBV25-1 with TRBJ1-6; 9 bases are shared with TRBD1. V shed 6 bases and J 10 bases; nucleotides not matched to a gene: 7. Germline V gene data show CDR1 as MGHDK and CDR2 as SYGVNS. This CDR3 is built from 14 residues.

The V gene is TRBV5-6, the J gene TRBJ2-7, with 7 bases lining up with TRBD1. V shed 5 bases and J 1 base; nucleotides not matched to a gene: 12. Germline V gene sequence: CDR1 SGHDT, CDR2 YYEEEE. The CDR3 contains 16 residues. The CDR3 here is CASSWNGRGLSYEQYF. For the CDR3, the DNA is TGTGCCAGCAGTTGGAATGGAAGGGGGCTATCCTACGAGCAGTACTTC.

The chain carries TRBV19 and TRBJ2-7, with 8 bases that match TRBD2. CDR1 is LNHDA, CDR2 SQIVND, per germline (reference sequence). The V segment lost 4 bases and the J segment 11 bases; nucleotides outside the gene matches: 4. The CDR3 spans 11 residues. The CDR3 sequence is CASSRNSGKYF. In nucleotides, the CDR3 is TGTGCCAGTAGTAGAAATAGCGGGAAGTACTTC. Full variable domain (outside the CDR3, taken from reference TRBV19 and TRBJ2-7): DGGITQSPKYLFRKEGQNVTLSCEQNLNHDAMYWYRQDPGQGLRLIYYSQIVNDFQKGDIAEGYSVSREKKESFPLTVTSAQKNPTAFYLCASSRNSGKYFGPGTRLTVT.

This clone came up once. The chain combines TRBV3-1 (or the pseudogene TRBV3-2) with TRBJ2-7, with D perhaps TRBD2 (5 bases). The CDR3 covers 15 residues. The germline gives CDR1 LGHDT, CDR2 YNNKEL (reference sequence). Deletions cut 4 bases from V and 3 bases from J, with 16 bases between. CDR3 DNA: TGTGCCAGCAGCCCCCGGCGGCAGCGGCGCTACGAGCAGTACTTC. Translated, it gives CASSPRRQRRYEQYF.

This chain joins TRBV12-3 or TRBV12-4 and TRBJ1-1; D not resolved. V shed 4 bases and J shed 0 bases, with 6 bases lying between them. CDR3 length: 13 residues. The CDR3: CASSSGMNTEAFF. CDR3 nucleotides: TGTGCCAGCAGTTCGGGGATGAACACTGAAGCTTTCTTT.

V gene TRBV15 combines with J gene TRBJ2-1; 7 nucleotides line up with TRBD2. The CDR3 length is 16 residues. V dropped 0 bases and J dropped 8; count of bases not matched to a gene: 10. Germline CDR1 LNHNV, CDR2 YYDKDF (reference sequence). The CDR3 DNA sequence: TGTGCCACCAGCAGAGAAGTGGGCGGGAGTCGCTATGAGCAGTTCTTC. It is translated as CATSREVGGSRYEQFF.

J is TRBJ1-4 and V is TRBV15; 7 bases match TRBD1. CDR3 size: 15 residues. Germline V gene lookup returns CDR1 LNHNV and CDR2 YYDKDF (reference sequence). V lost 5 bases and J lost 7; bases outside the gene matches: 10. The CDR3 nucleotides are TGTGCCACCAGCGGTTCCGGGACAGCTAGTGAAAAACTGTTTTTT. As protein: CATSGSGTASEKLFF. The variable domain in full, with the rest retrieved from reference TRBV15 and TRBJ1-4, is DAMVIQNPRYQVTQFGKPVTLSCSQTLNHNVMYWYQQKSSQAPKLLFHYYDKDFNNEADTPDNFQSRRPNTSFCFLDIRSPGLGDTAMYLCATSGSGTASEKLFFGSGTQLSVL.

This clone was detected once. The genes are TRBV3-1 (or the pseudogene TRBV3-2) and TRBJ1-5, with 10 bases aligning to TRBD1. This CDR3 contains 14 residues. The germline gives CDR1 LGHDT, CDR2 YNNKEL (reference sequence). J was trimmed by 11 bases and V by 6 bases; bases with no gene match: 10. CDR3 sequence reads: CASSHGQGVRTQHF. CDR3 sequence (DNA): TGTGCCAGCAGTCACGGACAGGGGGTAAGAACCCAGCATTTT.

The rearrangement uses TRBV10-3 and TRBJ2-2; 8 bases match TRBD2. The CDR3 totals 15 residues. V was pared by 5 bases and J by 4 bases, with 6 bases of the junction left unmatched. Germline lookup yields CDR1 ENHRY and CDR2 SYGVKD. CDR3 region: CAISPLSGSTGELFF. The CDR3 DNA reads as TGTGCCATCAGTCCACTAAGCGGGAGCACCGGGGAGCTGTTTTTT.